This entry lists 23 T cell receptor beta chains sequenced from one sample in a study of blood T cell repertoires in COVID-19. Clones were read by immunoSEQ multiplex PCR, and TCRdb kept only the in-frame ones, dropping some. The table shows over 60,000 clones, with roughly three quarters occurring only once. Specimen: peripheral blood. These receptors came from an elderly woman with acute or convalescent COVID-19.

This sequence joins TRBV2 and TRBJ1-2; D perhaps matches TRBD1 (6 bases). Germline assignment: CDR1 SNHLY and CDR2 FYNNEI. The CDR3 contains 14 residues. V was trimmed by 3 bases and J by 4 bases, leaving 12 bases between them. In DNA, the CDR3 is TGTGCCAGCAGTGAGAAGGTCAGGGGCTATGGCTACACCTTC. It codes for CASSEKVRGYGYTF.

The CDR3 region has the DNA TGTGCCAGCAGCCTAAACAAAGATAACAGGGGGACTGAAGCTTTCTTT. Translation gives CASSLNKDNRGTEAFF. This rearrangement joins TRBV28 to TRBJ1-1; 8 nucleotides agree with TRBD1. From germline, CDR1 is MDHEN and CDR2 SYDVKM. This CDR3 has 16 amino acids. J was trimmed by 5 bases and V by 6 bases; bases with no gene match: 14.

The chain is built from TRBV7-5 and TRBJ2-7; the table assigns TRBD1, which was not confirmed against the DNA. TRBV7-5 is an annotated pseudogene. The CDR3 runs 13 residues. The CDR3 is CARSPGGSDEQYF. The CDR3 bases are TGTGCCAGAAGCCCAGGGGGGTCCGACGAGCAGTACTTC.

The chain recombines TRBV11-2 with TRBJ1-1, with D hard to call. Looked up from germline, CDR1 is SGHAT and CDR2 is FQNNGV. Trimming shortened V by 3 bases and J by 1 base, and 6 bases separated the two germline ends. The CDR3 runs to 13 residues. This chain's CDR3 is CASSFGQNTEAFF. The CDR3 DNA reads TGTGCCAGCAGCTTTGGGCAGAACACTGAAGCTTTCTTT.

The V and J genes are TRBV11-1 and TRBJ2-1; 7 nucleotides agree with TRBD2. This CDR3 has 16 amino acids. The ends lost 2 bases at V and 3 bases at J; junction bases unmatched: 7. Germline loops: CDR1 SGHAT, CDR2 FQDESV (reference sequence). CDR3 nucleotide sequence: TGTGCCAGCAGCTTATGGTCTAGCGGAGACTACAATGAGCAGTTCTTC. Translating it yields CASSLWSSGDYNEQFF.

The chain combines TRBV7-9 with TRBJ1-1; possibly TRBD1 for D (5 bases). V was pared by 5 bases and J by 3 bases, with 13 bases between. Germline V gene lookup returns CDR1 SEHNR and CDR2 FQNEAQ (reference sequence). The CDR3 length is 14 residues. CDR3 amino acids: CASSPQGVDTEAFF. The CDR3 coding sequence is TGTGCCAGCAGCCCGCAGGGTGTGGACACTGAAGCTTTCTTT.

This clone was seen a few times. The chain couples TRBV27 to TRBJ1-2; 8 bases fit TRBD1. This CDR3 contains 14 residues. After removal of 6 bases from V and 8 bases from J, the junction contained 11 bases not matched to a gene. Germline CDR1 MNHEY, CDR2 SMNVEV (reference sequence). The CDR3 reads CASRTSGTGHGYTF. The CDR3 region has the DNA TGTGCCAGCAGAACCTCCGGGACAGGTCACGGCTACACCTTC.

The chain is built from TRBV15 and TRBJ1-3; D is undetermined. Looked up from germline, CDR1 is LNHNV and CDR2 is YYDKDF (reference sequence). CDR3 length: 14 amino acids. The V and J ends lost 4 bases and 4 bases respectively, with 11 bases between them. The CDR3 nucleotides read TGTGCCACCAGCACAAGAGGGTCCGGAAACACCATATATTTT. Translated: CATSTRGSGNTIYF.

The chain joins TRBV6-5 to TRBJ1-5, with D possibly TRBD1 on 5 matching bases. Between the trimmed V and J ends, which lost 5 bases and 8 bases, there was a span of 16 bases. This CDR3 is built from 14 residues. CDR1 and CDR2 (germline): MNHEY, SVGAGI. CDR3 sequence: CASSPRQQIKPQHF. The CDR3 nucleotides read TGTGCCAGCAGTCCCCGACAGCAAATCAAGCCCCAGCATTTT.

The chain couples TRBV2 to TRBJ2-1, with 8 positions matching TRBD2. Germline trimming cut 5 bases from V and 8 bases from J; bases unmatched to any gene: 11. Germline V gene data show CDR1 as SNHLY and CDR2 as FYNNEI. This CDR3 has 15 residues. CDR3 DNA sequence: TGTGCCAGCAGTCTGTTGGCGGGAGGCCCAGATGAGCAGTTCTTC. Translated: CASSLLAGGPDEQFF.

The gene calls are TRBV7-2 and TRBJ2-7; possible D gene TRBD2, 5 bases. The germline V gene encodes CDR1 SGHTA and CDR2 FQGNSA. V was pared by 1 base and J by 1 base, with 8 bases between. The CDR3 is made up of 14 amino acids. The CDR3 spells CASSLGLKSYEQYF. CDR3 DNA: TGTGCCAGCAGCTTAGGACTAAAGTCCTACGAGCAGTACTTC.

This rearrangement joins TRBV5-1 to TRBJ2-2; a possible D gene is TRBD1 (6 bases). The germline V gene encodes CDR1 SGHRS and CDR2 YFSETQ. CDR3 length equals 16 residues. V lost 4 bases and J 5 bases, leaving 18 bases between the germline ends. The CDR3 region is CASSSRGPLWTGELFF. In DNA, the CDR3 is TGCGCCAGCAGCAGCAGGGGCCCTCTTTGGACCGGGGAGCTGTTTTTT.

In its sample, this clone was seen a few times. The chain carries TRBV7-8 and TRBJ2-7, with 14 bases lining up with TRBD2. V shed 3 bases and J 11 bases; nucleotides not matched to a gene: 6. Germline CDR1 SGHVS, CDR2 FQNEAQ. The CDR3 has 14 residues. For the CDR3, the DNA is TGTGCCAGCAGCTTCGGGACTAGCGGGAGTGAGGAGTACTTC. Translated: CASSFGTSGSEEYF. Full variable domain (outside the CDR3, taken from reference TRBV7-8 and TRBJ2-7): GAGVSQSPRYKVAKRGQDVALRCDPISGHVSLFWYQQALGQGPEFLTYFQNEAQLDKSGLPSDRFFAERPEGSVSTLKIQRTQQEDSAVYLCASSFGTSGSEEYFGPGTRLTVT.

V gene TRBV19 combines with J gene TRBJ2-3; 11 bases align to TRBD2. From germline, CDR1 is LNHDA and CDR2 SQIVND (reference sequence). Unmatched junction bases numbered 7, after V lost 6 bases and J lost 5 bases. The CDR3 spans 15 residues. CDR3 region: CASSRSGRVRDTQYF. The DNA of the CDR3 is TGTGCCAGTAGCCGTAGCGGGAGGGTGAGAGATACGCAGTATTTT.

The chain combines TRBV28 with TRBJ2-2; D may be TRBD2 (6 bases). The V end lost 3 bases, the J end lost 2 bases, and 10 bases lay between the germline ends. Germline V gives CDR1 MDHEN, CDR2 SYDVKM. The CDR3 loop spans 15 amino acids. The CDR3 bases are TGTGCCAGCAGTTTGGGCGGGACCAACACCGGGGAGCTGTTTTTT. This translates into CASSLGGTNTGELFF.

This clone appeared a few times. The rearrangement uses TRBV3-1 (or the pseudogene TRBV3-2) and TRBJ1-1; a weak D match, TRBD1 (6 bases). This CDR3 has 16 residues. Germline V lookup: CDR1 LGHDT, CDR2 YNNKEL (reference sequence). V was cut by 2 bases and J by 0 bases, with 13 bases left in between. Here the CDR3 reads CASSQQTGPMNTEAFF. CDR3 nucleotides: TGTGCCAGCAGCCAACAGACAGGCCCCATGAACACTGAAGCTTTCTTT.

V gene TRBV18 combines with J gene TRBJ1-5, with 7 bases identical to TRBD1. After removal of 1 base from V and 0 bases from J, the junction contained 6 bases not matched to a gene. The CDR3 has 17 amino acids. Per germline, CDR1 KGHSH and CDR2 LQKENI. The DNA of the CDR3 is TGTGCCAGCTCACCACGCGGGACAGTTATTAGCAATCAGCCCCAGCATTTT. This codes for CASSPRGTVISNQPQHF.

The rearrangement links TRBV23-1 to TRBJ1-5; 9 bases match TRBD1. TRBV23-1 is identified as an open reading frame with a role that is uncertain. Trimming removed 7 bases from V and 3 bases from J; junction bases left unmatched: 10. The CDR3 consists of 16 residues. CDR3 nucleotides: TGCGCCAGCACCACGACCGGGACAGGGATCAATCAGCCCCAGCATTTT. This encodes CASTTTGTGINQPQHF.

V is TRBV4-2 and J is TRBJ2-1; 8 nucleotides agree with TRBD2. This CDR3 contains 14 residues. Germline V gives CDR1 LGHNA, CDR2 YNFKEQ. J lost 4 bases, V lost 3 bases, and 2 bases had no gene match. The CDR3 is CASSQSGSYNEQFF. The CDR3 nucleotides are TGTGCCAGCAGCCAGAGCGGGAGTTACAATGAGCAGTTCTTC.

V and J are TRBV4-1 and TRBJ1-4; the D is unclear. Trimming removed 4 bases at V and 0 bases at J, with 9 bases between. The CDR3 is 15 residues long. Looked up from germline, CDR1 is MGHRA and CDR2 is YSYEKL. The CDR3, as DNA: TGCGCCAGCAGCCCAGAGCCAGCAACTAATGAAAAACTGTTTTTT. It encodes CASSPEPATNEKLFF.

The chain carries TRBV24-1 and TRBJ1-5, with a tentative D call TRBD1 (6 bases). This CDR3 spans 16 amino acids. Per the germline V gene, CDR1 is KGHDR and CDR2 is SFDVKD. Trimming left V 1 base short and J 4 bases short, with 13 bases between. The chain's CDR3 is CATSDLGSDSNQPQHF. The CDR3 DNA is TGTGCCACCAGTGATTTAGGATCGGACAGTAATCAGCCCCAGCATTTT.

The CDR3 DNA reads as TGCAGCGTTGACCTTTTTAGGAGGGGACCTAACTATGGCTACACCTTC. Translation: CSVDLFRRGPNYGYTF. The chain uses TRBV29-1 and TRBJ1-2; weak D call: TRBD1 (5 bases). Germline CDR1 reads SQVTM; CDR2 reads ANQGSEA. V was shortened by 3 bases and J by 0 bases, with 17 bases between the two germline ends. The CDR3 spans 16 residues.

This clone was observed a handful of times. The rearrangement uses TRBV7-9 and TRBJ2-2; 8 bases map to TRBD2. Per germline, CDR1 SEHNR and CDR2 FQNEAQ (reference sequence). This CDR3 is 13 amino acids long. The V segment lost 10 bases and the J segment 3 bases; nucleotides outside the gene matches: 4. CDR3 region: CANGGGYTGELFF. CDR3 nucleotide sequence: TGTGCCAACGGCGGGGGGTACACCGGGGAGCTGTTTTTT.